The T cell receptor beta chain described here comes from a study of blood T cell repertoires in COVID-19. Study-wide context: Spain, Italy and the United States supplied samples that represented acute and convalescent COVID-19. From T cells, B-cell-depleted T cells, or PBMCs came the material, which was cDNA or gDNA.

Authors' analysis steps: Nucleated cell number was recorded as an estimate derived from reference gene primer amplification. Libraries were prepared by immunoSEQ multiplex PCR; TCRdb keeps only in-frame clonotypes and omits some of them. V, J and clone size are taken as reported in that table, and D and trimming were inferred from the DNA itself. In the table there are 200,000 to 250,000 clones, roughly 87% of which are singletons. The sample taken for sequencing was peripheral blood. The source is a man aged 35 to 55 with active or convalescent COVID-19.

The CDR3 sequence is CASSSGQNNEKLFF. CDR3 bases: TGCGCCAGCAGCTCGGGACAGAATAATGAAAAACTGTTTTTT. The gene calls are TRBV4-1 and TRBJ1-4, with 7 bases fitting TRBD1. The germline CDR1 and CDR2 sequences are MGHRA and YSYEKL. This CDR3 comprises 14 residues. The V segment lost 5 bases and the J segment 4 bases; nucleotides outside the gene matches: 4.